Here is one T cell receptor (beta chain) with its context. The data belong to a study of OX40 agonist ivuxolimab in advanced cancers. Study in general: Ivuxolimab is an agonistic anti-OX40 (CD134) antibody, and patients were treated with it.

The CDR3 loop spans 15 amino acids. Trimming took off 3 bases at V and 0 bases at J, with 9 bases between the two ends. Germline loops: CDR1 LNHDA, CDR2 SQIVND (reference sequence). Libraries were prepared by immunoSEQ multiplex PCR; TCRdb keeps only in-frame clonotypes and omits some of them. Found here are about 20,000 clones, approximately 87% of them singletons; the top ten hold roughly half. The source material was CD4+ or CD8+ T cells sorted from blood, sampled in a trial of the OX40 agonist ivuxolimab. The chain joins TRBV19 to TRBJ2-1; D unclear. This receptor was obtained from an adult with an advanced solid tumor such as melanoma, head and neck, liver or kidney cancer. The CDR3 region is CASSILRNSYNEQFF. CDR3 nucleotides: TGTGCCAGTAGTATCTTGCGGAACTCCTACAATGAGCAGTTCTTC.